Presented here are 10 T cell receptor beta chains from one specimen sequenced in a study of blood T cell repertoires in COVID-19. Clones were read by immunoSEQ multiplex PCR, and TCRdb kept only the in-frame ones, dropping some. This sample has hundreds of thousands of clones, with roughly 87% found just once. Material: PBMCs or T cells enriched from blood (not recorded which). Every receptor here comes from a woman in her 40s with acute COVID-19.

The rearrangement uses TRBV19 and TRBJ1-6; D ambiguous. Per germline, CDR1 LNHDA and CDR2 SQIVND (reference sequence). The CDR3 length is 15 residues. Between the trimmed V and J ends, which lost 1 base and 8 bases, there was a span of 12 bases. CDR3 amino acids: CASSIGGGSHSPLHF. CDR3 nucleotides: TGTGCCAGTAGTATAGGCGGAGGGAGCCATTCACCCCTCCACTTT.

The chain uses TRBV10-3 and TRBJ2-6; D possibly corresponds to TRBD1 (6 bases). CDR1 and CDR2 from the germline V gene are ENHRY and SYGVKD. This CDR3 comprises 15 residues. Trimming took off 7 bases at V and 3 bases at J, with 13 bases between the two ends. The CDR3 coding sequence is TGTGCCATCAACCCAGGGGAAATTGGGGCCAACGTCCTGACTTTC. This translates into CAINPGEIGANVLTF.

As DNA, the CDR3 is TGTGCCAGCAGTTACTCTGGGACAGGGGTTGTCTACGAGCAGTACTTC. The encoded protein is CASSYSGTGVVYEQYF. The rearrangement joins TRBV6-5 to TRBJ2-7; 10 nucleotides agree with TRBD1. The CDR3 runs to 16 residues. Germline V gives CDR1 MNHEY, CDR2 SVGAGI. V lost 0 bases to trimming and J lost 3 bases; unmatched junction nucleotides: 5.

The V and J genes are TRBV18 and TRBJ1-1; unclear D gene. This CDR3 spans 11 amino acids. Between the trimmed V and J ends, which lost 6 bases and 2 bases, there was a span of 4 bases. Germline V gene sequence: CDR1 KGHSH, CDR2 LQKENI. The CDR3 loop reads CASSLNTEAFF. The CDR3 region has the DNA TGTGCCAGCTCTCTCAACACTGAAGCTTTCTTT.

This chain joins TRBV5-1 and TRBJ2-6; a possible D gene is TRBD1 (6 bases). Germline CDR1 SGHRS, CDR2 YFSETQ. V lost 3 bases and J 0 bases, leaving 16 bases between the germline ends. The CDR3 spans 18 residues. The CDR3 reads CASSSLQGQTSGANVLTF. CDR3 DNA: TGCGCCAGCAGCTCCCTACAGGGACAAACCTCTGGGGCCAACGTCCTGACTTTC.

The J gene is TRBJ2-1, the V gene TRBV5-6, with TRBD1 identical over 7 bases. V dropped 6 bases and J dropped 5; count of bases not matched to a gene: 8. Germline loops: CDR1 SGHDT, CDR2 YYEEEE. The CDR3 is 14 amino acids. CDR3 sequence reads: CASIKRDRHNEQFF. CDR3 bases: TGTGCCAGCATTAAAAGGGACAGACACAATGAGCAGTTCTTC.

This clone came up once. The gene calls are TRBV11-2 and TRBJ1-2, with a possible D match to TRBD1 (5 bases). V was cut by 7 bases and J by 6 bases, with 18 bases left in between. Germline lookup yields CDR1 SGHAT and CDR2 FQNNGV. The CDR3 has 14 residues. The CDR3 DNA follows: TGTGCCAGCAAAACCAGGGATGGAAAGGATGGCTACACCTTC. Its protein is CASKTRDGKDGYTF.

This clone came up once. This CDR3 is CASSSKRTGPTEAFF. In nucleotides, the CDR3 is TGTGCCAGCAGTTCTAAGCGCACAGGGCCCACTGAAGCTTTCTTT. The gene calls are TRBV6-2 or TRBV6-3 and TRBJ1-1; a weak D match, TRBD1 (6 bases). Trimming stripped 4 bases from V and 4 bases from J, with 16 bases between. CDR1 is MNHEY, CDR2 SVGEGT, per germline. This CDR3 spans 15 amino acids.

The chain couples TRBV7-9 to TRBJ1-6; 8 positions agree with TRBD1. This CDR3 is 19 amino acids long. Germline-derived CDR1 and CDR2 are SEHNR and FQNEAQ (reference sequence). The V segment lost 1 base and the J segment 7 bases; nucleotides outside the gene matches: 15. The CDR3 loop is CASSLGVVRRGQGNSPLHF. CDR3 nucleotides: TGTGCCAGCAGCTTAGGAGTCGTTCGCAGGGGGCAGGGAAATTCACCCCTCCACTTT.

The chain carries TRBV15 and TRBJ1-2, with TRBD1 as a possible D gene (5 bases). The germline V and J ends were trimmed by 9 bases and 2 bases, with 13 bases remaining between them. The germline V gene has CDR1 LNHNV and CDR2 YYDKDF (reference sequence). The CDR3 loop spans 13 amino acids. The CDR3 loop reads CATRGGLNYGYTF. The DNA of the CDR3 is TGTGCCACTAGGGGCGGTTTGAACTATGGCTACACCTTC.